The 5 T cell receptor beta chains below all came from one sample that was sequenced in a study of OX40 agonist ivuxolimab in advanced cancers. Clones were sequenced by immunoSEQ multiplex PCR, and TCRdb holds only the in-frame ones, with some missing. The sample lists approximately 35,000 clones; less than 85% were seen once. The material sequenced was CD4+ or CD8+ T cells sorted from blood, taken in a trial of the OX40 agonist ivuxolimab. These TCRs come from an adult with an advanced solid tumor such as melanoma, head and neck, liver or kidney cancer.

This clone was observed a few times. This sequence joins TRBV5-8 and TRBJ2-1; 7 bases are shared with TRBD2. This CDR3 contains 15 residues. After removal of 4 bases from V and 8 bases from J, the junction contained 12 bases not matched to a gene. Germline CDR1 reads SGHTS; CDR2 reads YDEGEE. The CDR3 loop reads CASSGREAREDEQFF. CDR3 nucleotide sequence: TGTGCCAGCAGCGGACGGGAGGCCAGGGAGGATGAGCAGTTCTTC. The full variable domain, rest sourced from reference TRBV5-8 and TRBJ2-1, is EAGVTQSPTHLIKTRGQQATLRCSPISGHTSVYWYQQALGLGLQFLLWYDEGEERNRGNFPPRFSGRQFPNYSSELNVNALELEDSALYLCASSGREAREDEQFFGPGTRLTVL.

The rearrangement uses TRBV28 and TRBJ2-7; D perhaps matches TRBD2 (6 bases). The germline V gene has CDR1 MDHEN and CDR2 SYDVKM. The V gene lost 6 bases and the J gene lost 0 bases, with 9 bases spanning the gap. CDR3 size: 13 residues. In DNA form, the CDR3 reads TGTGCCAGCAGAGACGGGGGCTCCTACGAGCAGTACTTC. It translates to CASRDGGSYEQYF.

The chain recombines TRBV7-9 with TRBJ2-7; 9 positions agree with TRBD1. This CDR3 comprises 15 residues. V dropped 5 bases and J dropped 5; count of bases not matched to a gene: 10. Germline assignment: CDR1 SEHNR and CDR2 FQNEAQ (reference sequence). The chain's CDR3 is CASSPKGTGSHEQYF. The CDR3 DNA is TGTGCCAGCAGCCCAAAGGGGACAGGGAGCCACGAGCAGTACTTC.

The chain has TRBV29-1 and TRBJ2-1; 12 bases are shared with TRBD2. The CDR3 is 14 amino acids. The J segment lost 7 bases and the V segment lost 3 bases, leaving 4 bases of the junction unmatched. Germline V gene data show CDR1 as SQVTM and CDR2 as ANQGSEA. The CDR3 bases are TGCAGCGTTGACATGCTAGCGGGAGGGAATGAGCAGTTCTTC. This codes for CSVDMLAGGNEQFF.

The J gene is TRBJ1-6, the V gene TRBV7-9, with D perhaps matching TRBD1 (6 bases). Germline V CDR1 and CDR2: SEHNR, FQNEAQ (reference sequence). CDR3 length: 17 residues. Trimming cost V 5 bases and J 9 bases, with 23 bases left between them. In nucleotides, the CDR3 is TGTGCCAGCAGCGGATCTCGGGGAGGCGAAGGGGGTTCACCCCTCCACTTT. This gives the protein CASSGSRGGEGGSPLHF.